The clone carrying this T cell receptor beta chain was picked up a small number of times. These data are taken from a study of regulatory T cells in long-lasting Graves disease. Time point here: newly diagnosed GD, antithyroid drugs for less than 3 months. Following extraction of RNA from PBMCs, that RNA was used to make the TCR library. The CDR3 has 13 amino acids. Germline trimming cut 0 bases from V and 6 bases from J; bases unmatched to any gene: 3. Germline V lookup: CDR1 DFQATT, CDR2 SNEGSKA (reference sequence). Building the TCR beta libraries relied on iRepertoire HTBI primers, and CDR3 regions underwent Arm-PCR. TCRdb re-called the multiplex PCR reads with MiXCR, one entry per CDR3 protein. The data show some 400,000 distinct CDR3 sequences, 14% to 15% seen once. This sample was shared with a second study, whose subject was T cells in Graves' hyperthyroidism and ophthalmopathy.

This clonotype was obtained from a woman in her twenties or thirties with Graves disease. The chain is built from TRBV20-1 and TRBJ2-5; 8 bases align to TRBD2. Here the sequenced sample was peripheral blood mononuclear cells (PBMCs), taken at new diagnosis, from a patient treated with antithyroid drugs. CDR3 sequence: CSARESGSKTQYF. The CDR3 DNA sequence: TGCAGTGCTAGAGAAAGCGGGAGTAAGACCCAGTACTTC.